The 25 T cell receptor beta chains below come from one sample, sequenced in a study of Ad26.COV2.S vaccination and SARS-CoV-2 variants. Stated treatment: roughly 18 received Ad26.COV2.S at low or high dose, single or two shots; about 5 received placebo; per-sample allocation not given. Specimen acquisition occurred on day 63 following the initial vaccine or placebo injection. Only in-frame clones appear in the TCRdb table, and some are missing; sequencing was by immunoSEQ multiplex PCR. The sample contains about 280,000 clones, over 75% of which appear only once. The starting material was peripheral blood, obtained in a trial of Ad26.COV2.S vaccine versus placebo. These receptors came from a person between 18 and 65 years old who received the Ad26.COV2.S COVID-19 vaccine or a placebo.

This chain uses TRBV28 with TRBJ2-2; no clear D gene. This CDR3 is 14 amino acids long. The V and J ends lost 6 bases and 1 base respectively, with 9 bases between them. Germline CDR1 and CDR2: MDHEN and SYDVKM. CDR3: CASRGQLNTGELFF. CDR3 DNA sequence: TGTGCCAGCAGGGGTCAATTGAACACCGGGGAGCTGTTTTTT. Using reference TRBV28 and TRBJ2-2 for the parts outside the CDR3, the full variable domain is DVKVTQSSRYLVKRTGEKVFLECVQDMDHENMFWYRQDPGLGLRLIYFSYDVKMKEKGDIPEGYSVSREKKERFSLILESASTNQTSMYLCASRGQLNTGELFFGEGSRLTVL.

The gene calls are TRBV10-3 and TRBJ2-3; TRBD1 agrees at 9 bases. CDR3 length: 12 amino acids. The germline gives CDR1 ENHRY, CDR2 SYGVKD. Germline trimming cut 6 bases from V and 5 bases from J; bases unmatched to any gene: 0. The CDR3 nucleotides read TGTGCCATCAGGGACAGGGGAGATACGCAGTATTTT. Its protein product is CAIRDRGDTQYF.

In nucleotides, the CDR3 is TGTGCCAGCAGTATACAGGGCGCGAACACTGAAGCTTTCTTT. It is translated as CASSIQGANTEAFF. This chain uses TRBV27 with TRBJ1-1; the D gene is possibly TRBD1 (6 bases). This CDR3 is built from 14 residues. Germline V gives CDR1 MNHEY, CDR2 SMNVEV (reference sequence). V was shortened by 5 bases and J by 1 base, with 11 bases between the two germline ends.

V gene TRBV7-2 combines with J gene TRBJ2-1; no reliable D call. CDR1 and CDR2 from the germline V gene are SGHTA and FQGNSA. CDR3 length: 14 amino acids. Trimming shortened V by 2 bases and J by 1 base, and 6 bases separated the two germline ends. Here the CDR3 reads CASSLMASYNEQFF. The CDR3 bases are TGTGCCAGCAGCTTAATGGCTTCCTACAATGAGCAGTTCTTC.

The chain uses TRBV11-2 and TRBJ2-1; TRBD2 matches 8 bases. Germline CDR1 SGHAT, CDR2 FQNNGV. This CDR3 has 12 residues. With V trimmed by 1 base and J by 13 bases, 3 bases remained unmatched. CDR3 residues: CASSLVGLEQFF. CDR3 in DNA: TGTGCCAGCAGCTTAGTGGGACTAGAACAGTTCTTC.

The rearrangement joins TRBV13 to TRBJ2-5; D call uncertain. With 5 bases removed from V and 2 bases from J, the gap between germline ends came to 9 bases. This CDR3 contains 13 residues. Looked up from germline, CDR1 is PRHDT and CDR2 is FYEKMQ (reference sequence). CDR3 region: CASSPQTQETQYF. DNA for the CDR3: TGTGCCAGCAGCCCACAGACGCAAGAGACCCAGTACTTC.

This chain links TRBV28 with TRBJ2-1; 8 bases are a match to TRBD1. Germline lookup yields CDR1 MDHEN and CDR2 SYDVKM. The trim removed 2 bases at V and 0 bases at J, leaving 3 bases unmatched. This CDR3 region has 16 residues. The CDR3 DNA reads TGTGCCAGCAGTTTAATAACAGGGGGCTCCTACAATGAGCAGTTCTTC. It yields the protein CASSLITGGSYNEQFF.

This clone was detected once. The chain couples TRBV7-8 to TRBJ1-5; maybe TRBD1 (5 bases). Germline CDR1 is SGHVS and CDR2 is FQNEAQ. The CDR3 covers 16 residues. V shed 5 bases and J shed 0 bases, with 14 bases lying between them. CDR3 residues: CASSIGTAYSNQPQHF. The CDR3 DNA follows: TGTGCCAGCAGCATCGGGACCGCATATAGCAATCAGCCCCAGCATTTT.

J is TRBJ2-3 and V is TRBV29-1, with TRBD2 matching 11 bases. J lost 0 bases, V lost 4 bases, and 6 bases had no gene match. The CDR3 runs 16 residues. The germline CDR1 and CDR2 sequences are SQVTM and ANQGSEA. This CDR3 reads CSVALAGGTSTDTQYF. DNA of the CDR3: TGCAGCGTTGCGCTAGCGGGGGGTACTAGCACAGATACGCAGTATTTT.

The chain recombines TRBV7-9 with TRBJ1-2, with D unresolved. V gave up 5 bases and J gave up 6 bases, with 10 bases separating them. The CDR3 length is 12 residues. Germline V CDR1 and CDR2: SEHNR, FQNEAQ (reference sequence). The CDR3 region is CASSPRSDGYTF. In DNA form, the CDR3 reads TGTGCCAGCAGCCCCCGCTCCGATGGCTACACCTTC.

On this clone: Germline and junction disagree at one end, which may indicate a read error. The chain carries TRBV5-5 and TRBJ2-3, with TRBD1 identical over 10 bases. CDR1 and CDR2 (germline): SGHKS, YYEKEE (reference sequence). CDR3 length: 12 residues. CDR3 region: CASSPGTGEGHF. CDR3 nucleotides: TGTGCCAGCAGCCCCGGGACAGGGGAGGGCCATTTT.

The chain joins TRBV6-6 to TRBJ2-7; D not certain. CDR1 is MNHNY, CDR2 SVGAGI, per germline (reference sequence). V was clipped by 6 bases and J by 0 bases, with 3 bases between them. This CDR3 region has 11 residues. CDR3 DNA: TGTGCCAGCAGCCGCTCCTACGAGCAGTACTTC. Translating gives CASSRSYEQYF.

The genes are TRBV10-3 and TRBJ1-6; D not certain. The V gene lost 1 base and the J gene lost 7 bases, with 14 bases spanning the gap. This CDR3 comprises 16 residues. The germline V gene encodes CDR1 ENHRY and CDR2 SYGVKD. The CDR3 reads CAISELGSPRNSPLHF. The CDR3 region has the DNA TGTGCCATCAGTGAGTTGGGATCCCCTCGCAATTCACCCCTCCACTTT.

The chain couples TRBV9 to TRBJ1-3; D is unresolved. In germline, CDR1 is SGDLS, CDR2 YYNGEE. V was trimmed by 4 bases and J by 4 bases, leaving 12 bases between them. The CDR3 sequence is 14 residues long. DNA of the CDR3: TGTGCCAGCAGCCAGTCCTACCCCGGAAACACCATATATTTT. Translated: CASSQSYPGNTIYF. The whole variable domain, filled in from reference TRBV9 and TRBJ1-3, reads DSGVTQTPKHLITATGQRVTLRCSPRSGDLSVYWYQQSLDQGLQFLIQYYNGEERAKGNILERFSAQQFPDLHSELNLSSLELGDSALYFCASSQSYPGNTIYFGEGSWLTVV.

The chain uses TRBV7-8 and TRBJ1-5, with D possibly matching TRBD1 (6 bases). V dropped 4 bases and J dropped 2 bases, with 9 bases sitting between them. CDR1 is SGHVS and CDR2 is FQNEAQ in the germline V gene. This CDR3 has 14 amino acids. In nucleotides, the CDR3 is TGTGCCAGCAGCTCAGGGGATGGCAATCAGCCCCAGCATTTT. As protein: CASSSGDGNQPQHF.

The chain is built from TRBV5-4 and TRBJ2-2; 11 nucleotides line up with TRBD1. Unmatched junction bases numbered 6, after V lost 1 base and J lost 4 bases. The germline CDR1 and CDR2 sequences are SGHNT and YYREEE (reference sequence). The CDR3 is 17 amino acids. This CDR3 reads CASSLRTGGDGTGELFF. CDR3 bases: TGTGCCAGCAGCTTGAGGACAGGGGGCGACGGCACCGGGGAGCTGTTTTTT.

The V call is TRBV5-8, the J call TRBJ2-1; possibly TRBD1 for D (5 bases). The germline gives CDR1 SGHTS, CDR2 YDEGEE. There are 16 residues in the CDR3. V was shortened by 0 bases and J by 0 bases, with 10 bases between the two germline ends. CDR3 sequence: CASSLGRRGSYNEQFF. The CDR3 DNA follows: TGTGCCAGCAGCTTGGGGAGAAGGGGCTCCTACAATGAGCAGTTCTTC. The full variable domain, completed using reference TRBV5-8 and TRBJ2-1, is EAGVTQSPTHLIKTRGQQATLRCSPISGHTSVYWYQQALGLGLQFLLWYDEGEERNRGNFPPRFSGRQFPNYSSELNVNALELEDSALYLCASSLGRRGSYNEQFFGPGTRLTVL.

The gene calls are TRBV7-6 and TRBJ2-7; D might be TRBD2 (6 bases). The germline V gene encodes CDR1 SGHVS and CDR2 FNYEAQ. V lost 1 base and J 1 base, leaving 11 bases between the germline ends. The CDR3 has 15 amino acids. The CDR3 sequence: CASSLGGTGSYEQYF. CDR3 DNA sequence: TGTGCCAGCAGCTTAGGAGGGACTGGTTCCTACGAGCAGTACTTC. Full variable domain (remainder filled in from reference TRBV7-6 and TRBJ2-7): GAGVSQSPRYKVTKRGQDVALRCDPISGHVSLYWYRQALGQGPEFLTYFNYEAQQDKSGLPNDRFSAERPEGSISTLTIQRTEQRDSAMYRCASSLGGTGSYEQYFGPGTRLTVT.

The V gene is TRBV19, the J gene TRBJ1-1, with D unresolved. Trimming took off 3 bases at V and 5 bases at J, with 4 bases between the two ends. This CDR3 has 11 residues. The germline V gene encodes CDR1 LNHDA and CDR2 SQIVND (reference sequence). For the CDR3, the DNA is TGTGCCAGTAGTATTAATACTGAAGCTTTCTTT. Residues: CASSINTEAFF.

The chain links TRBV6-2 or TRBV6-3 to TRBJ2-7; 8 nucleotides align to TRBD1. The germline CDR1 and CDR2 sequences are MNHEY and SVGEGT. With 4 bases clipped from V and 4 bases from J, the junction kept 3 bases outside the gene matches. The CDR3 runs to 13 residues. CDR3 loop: CASSWTGLYEQYF. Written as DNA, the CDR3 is TGTGCCAGCAGTTGGACAGGGTTATACGAGCAGTACTTC.

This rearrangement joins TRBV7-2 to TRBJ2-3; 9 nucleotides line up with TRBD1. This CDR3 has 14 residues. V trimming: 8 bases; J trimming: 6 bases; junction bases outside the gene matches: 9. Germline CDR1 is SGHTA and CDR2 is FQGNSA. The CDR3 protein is CASGYRGHGDTQYF. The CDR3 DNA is TGTGCCAGCGGATACAGGGGGCACGGGGATACGCAGTATTTT.

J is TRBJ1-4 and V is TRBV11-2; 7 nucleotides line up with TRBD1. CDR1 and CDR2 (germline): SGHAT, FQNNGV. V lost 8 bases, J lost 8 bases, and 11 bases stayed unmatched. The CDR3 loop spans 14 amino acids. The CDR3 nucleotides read TGTGCCAGCTCTGACAGGGCGATGGGCGAAAAACTGTTTTTT. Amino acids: CASSDRAMGEKLFF.

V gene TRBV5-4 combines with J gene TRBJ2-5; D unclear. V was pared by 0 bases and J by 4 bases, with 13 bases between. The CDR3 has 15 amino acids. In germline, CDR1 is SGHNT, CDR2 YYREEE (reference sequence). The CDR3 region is CASSLDTELGETQYF. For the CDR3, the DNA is TGTGCCAGCAGCTTGGATACGGAGCTAGGAGAGACCCAGTACTTC. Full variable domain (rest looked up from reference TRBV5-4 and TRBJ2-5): ETGVTQSPTHLIKTRGQQVTLRCSSQSGHNTVSWYQQALGQGPQFIFQYYREEENGRGNFPPRFSGLQFPNYSSELNVNALELDDSALYLCASSLDTELGETQYFGPGTRLLVL.

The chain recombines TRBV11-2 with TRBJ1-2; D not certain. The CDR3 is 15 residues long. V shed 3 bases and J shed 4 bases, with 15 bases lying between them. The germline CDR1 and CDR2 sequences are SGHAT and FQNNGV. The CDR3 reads CASSLLGGSSYGYTF. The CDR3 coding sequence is TGTGCCAGCAGCTTGCTTGGAGGCTCGTCCTATGGCTACACCTTC.

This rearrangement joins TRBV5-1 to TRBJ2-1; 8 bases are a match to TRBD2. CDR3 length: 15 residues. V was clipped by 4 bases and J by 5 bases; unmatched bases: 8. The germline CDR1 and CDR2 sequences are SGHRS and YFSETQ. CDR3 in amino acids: CASSPTGTSHNEQFF. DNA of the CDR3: TGCGCCAGCAGCCCAACCGGGACTAGTCACAATGAGCAGTTCTTC.